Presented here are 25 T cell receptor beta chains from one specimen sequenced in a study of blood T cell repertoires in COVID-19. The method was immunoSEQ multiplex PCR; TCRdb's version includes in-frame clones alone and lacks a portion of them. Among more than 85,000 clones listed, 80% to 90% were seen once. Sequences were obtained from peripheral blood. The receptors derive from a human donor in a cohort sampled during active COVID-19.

As DNA, the CDR3 is TGTGCCAGCAGTCAGGGTAGGGACACTGAAGCTTTCTTT. It is translated as CASSQGRDTEAFF. The chain combines TRBV6-5 with TRBJ1-1; possibly TRBD1 for D (5 bases). The V and J ends lost 5 bases and 3 bases respectively, with 10 bases between them. This CDR3 is 13 amino acids long. CDR1 is MNHEY, CDR2 SVGAGI, per germline.

The CDR3, as DNA: TGTGCCAGTAGTGCGCCTAAACAGGGCCCGGACGAAAAACTGTTTTTT. Its translation: CASSAPKQGPDEKLFF. V is TRBV19 and J is TRBJ1-4, with D perhaps TRBD1 (6 bases). The CDR3 runs to 16 residues. The germline gives CDR1 LNHDA, CDR2 SQIVND (reference sequence). Trimming cost V 5 bases and J 8 bases, with 21 bases left between them. Drawing the rest from reference TRBV19 and TRBJ1-4, the complete variable domain is DGGITQSPKYLFRKEGQNVTLSCEQNLNHDAMYWYRQDPGQGLRLIYYSQIVNDFQKGDIAEGYSVSREKKESFPLTVTSAQKNPTAFYLCASSAPKQGPDEKLFFGSGTQLSVL.

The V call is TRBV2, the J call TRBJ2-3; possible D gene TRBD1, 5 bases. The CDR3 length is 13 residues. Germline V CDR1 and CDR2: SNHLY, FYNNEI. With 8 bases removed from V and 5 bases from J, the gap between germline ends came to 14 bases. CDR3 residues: CASRQGWGDTQYF. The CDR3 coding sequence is TGTGCCAGCCGGCAGGGTTGGGGAGATACGCAGTATTTT.

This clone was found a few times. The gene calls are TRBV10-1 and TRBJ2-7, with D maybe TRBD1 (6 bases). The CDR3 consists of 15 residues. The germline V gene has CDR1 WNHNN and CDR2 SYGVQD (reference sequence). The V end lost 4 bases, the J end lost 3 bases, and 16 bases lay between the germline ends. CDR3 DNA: TGCGCCAGCAGTGCCGGGACACCGCCTTACTACGAGCAGTACTTC. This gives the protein CASSAGTPPYYEQYF.

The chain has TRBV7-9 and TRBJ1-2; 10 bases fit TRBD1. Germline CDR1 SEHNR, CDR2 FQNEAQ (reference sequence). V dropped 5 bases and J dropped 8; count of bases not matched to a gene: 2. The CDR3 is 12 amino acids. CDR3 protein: CASSPGQGGYTF. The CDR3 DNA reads TGTGCCAGCAGCCCGGGACAGGGGGGCTACACCTTC.

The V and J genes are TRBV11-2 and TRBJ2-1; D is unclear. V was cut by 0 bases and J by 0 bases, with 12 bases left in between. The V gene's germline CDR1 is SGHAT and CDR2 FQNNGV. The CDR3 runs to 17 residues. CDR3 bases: TGTGCCAGCAGCTTAGATTTCGGCGGAAGCTCCTACAATGAGCAGTTCTTC. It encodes CASSLDFGGSSYNEQFF.

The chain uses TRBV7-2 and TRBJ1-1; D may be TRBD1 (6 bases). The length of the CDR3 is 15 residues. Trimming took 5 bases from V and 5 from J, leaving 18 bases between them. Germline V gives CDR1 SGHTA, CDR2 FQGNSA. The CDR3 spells CASSTFRGARTEAFF. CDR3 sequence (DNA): TGTGCCAGCAGCACCTTCCGGGGGGCGAGGACTGAAGCTTTCTTT.

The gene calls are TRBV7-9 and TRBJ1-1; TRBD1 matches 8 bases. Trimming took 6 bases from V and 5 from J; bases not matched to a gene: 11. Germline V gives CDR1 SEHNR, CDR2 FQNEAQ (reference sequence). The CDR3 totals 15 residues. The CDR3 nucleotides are TGTGCCAGCAGTCCCGGACAGGGTTTGTATACTGAAGCTTTCTTT. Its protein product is CASSPGQGLYTEAFF.

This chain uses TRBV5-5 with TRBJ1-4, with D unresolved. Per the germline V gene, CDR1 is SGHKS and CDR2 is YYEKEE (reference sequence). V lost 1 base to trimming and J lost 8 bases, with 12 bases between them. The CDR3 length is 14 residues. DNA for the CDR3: TGTGCCAGCAGCTTGACCTCCCTGGGCGAAAAACTGTTTTTT. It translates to CASSLTSLGEKLFF.

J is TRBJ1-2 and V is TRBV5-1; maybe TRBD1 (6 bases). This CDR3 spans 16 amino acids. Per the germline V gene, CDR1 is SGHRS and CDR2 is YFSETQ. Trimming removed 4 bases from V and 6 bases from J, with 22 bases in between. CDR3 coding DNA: TGCGCCAGCAGCGCGGGAGGACAGTTAGGGAATAATGGCTACACCTTC. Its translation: CASSAGGQLGNNGYTF.

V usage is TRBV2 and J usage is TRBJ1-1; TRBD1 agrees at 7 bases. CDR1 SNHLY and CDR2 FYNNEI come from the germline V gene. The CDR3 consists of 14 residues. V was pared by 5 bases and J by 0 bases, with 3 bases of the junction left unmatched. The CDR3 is CASSKGALNTEAFF. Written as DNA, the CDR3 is TGTGCCAGCAGTAAGGGGGCCCTGAACACTGAAGCTTTCTTT.

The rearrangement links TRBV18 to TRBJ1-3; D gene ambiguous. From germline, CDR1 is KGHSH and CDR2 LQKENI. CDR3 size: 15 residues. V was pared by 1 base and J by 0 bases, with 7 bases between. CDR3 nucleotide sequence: TGTGCCAGCTCACCACGGGCAGTCTCTGGAAACACCATATATTTT. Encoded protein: CASSPRAVSGNTIYF.

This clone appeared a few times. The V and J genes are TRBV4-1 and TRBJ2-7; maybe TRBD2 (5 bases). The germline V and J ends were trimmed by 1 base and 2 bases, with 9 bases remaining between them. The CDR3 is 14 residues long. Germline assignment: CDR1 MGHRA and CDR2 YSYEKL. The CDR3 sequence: CASSQADSPYEQYF. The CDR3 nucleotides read TGCGCCAGCAGCCAAGCGGACTCACCCTACGAGCAGTACTTC.

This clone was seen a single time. Here the CDR3 reads CASSLQGAQGEQYF. CDR3 bases: TGTGCCAGCTCTCTACAGGGGGCGCAGGGCGAGCAGTACTTC. The genes are TRBV18 and TRBJ2-7, with 9 bases fitting TRBD1. The V and J ends lost 6 bases and 6 bases, in that order; junction bases with no gene match: 9. This CDR3 spans 14 amino acids. Germline CDR1 is KGHSH and CDR2 is LQKENI. Full variable domain (rest looked up from reference TRBV18 and TRBJ2-7): NAGVMQNPRHLVRRRGQEARLRCSPMKGHSHVYWYRQLPEEGLKFMVYLQKENIIDESGMPKERFSAEFPKEGPSILRIQQVVRGDSAAYFCASSLQGAQGEQYFGPGTRLTVT.

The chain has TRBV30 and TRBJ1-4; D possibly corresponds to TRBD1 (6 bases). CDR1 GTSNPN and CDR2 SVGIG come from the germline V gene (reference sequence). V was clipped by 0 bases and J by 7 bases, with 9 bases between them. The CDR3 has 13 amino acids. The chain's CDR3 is CAWSVGGAEKLFF. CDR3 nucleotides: TGTGCCTGGAGTGTTGGGGGCGCTGAAAAACTGTTTTTT. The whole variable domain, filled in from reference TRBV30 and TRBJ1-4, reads SQTIHQWPATLVQPVGSPLSLECTVEGTSNPNLYWYRQAAGRGLQLLFYSVGIGQISSEVPQNLSASRPQDRQFILSSKKLLLSDSGFYLCAWSVGGAEKLFFGSGTQLSVL.

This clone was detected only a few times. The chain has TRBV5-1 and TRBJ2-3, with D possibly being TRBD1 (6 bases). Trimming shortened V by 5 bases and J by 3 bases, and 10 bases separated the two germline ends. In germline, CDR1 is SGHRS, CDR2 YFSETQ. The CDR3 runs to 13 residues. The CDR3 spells CASSLDRTDTQYF. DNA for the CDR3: TGCGCCAGCAGTCTGGACAGAACAGATACGCAGTATTTT.

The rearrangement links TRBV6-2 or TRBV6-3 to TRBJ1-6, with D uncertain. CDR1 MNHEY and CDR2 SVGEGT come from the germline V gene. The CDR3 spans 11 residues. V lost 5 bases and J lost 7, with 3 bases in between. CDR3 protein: CASSSNSPLHF. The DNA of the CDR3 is TGTGCCAGCAGTAGCAATTCACCCCTCCACTTT.

This CDR3 reads CASSLVAGQTGGYTF. CDR3 DNA sequence: TGTGCCAGCAGCTTAGTGGCGGGGCAGACAGGGGGCTACACCTTC. V gene TRBV7-2 combines with J gene TRBJ1-2; 7 nucleotides agree with TRBD1. The CDR3 extends over 15 amino acids. The J segment lost 8 bases and the V segment lost 1 base, leaving 10 bases of the junction unmatched. Germline CDR1 is SGHTA and CDR2 is FQGNSA.

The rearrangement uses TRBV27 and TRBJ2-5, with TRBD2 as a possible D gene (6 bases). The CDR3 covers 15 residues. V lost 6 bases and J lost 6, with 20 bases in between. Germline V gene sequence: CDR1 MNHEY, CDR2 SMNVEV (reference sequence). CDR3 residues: CASRGRALAGKTQYF. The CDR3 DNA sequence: TGTGCCAGCAGAGGGCGCGCGCTCGCGGGGAAGACCCAGTACTTC.

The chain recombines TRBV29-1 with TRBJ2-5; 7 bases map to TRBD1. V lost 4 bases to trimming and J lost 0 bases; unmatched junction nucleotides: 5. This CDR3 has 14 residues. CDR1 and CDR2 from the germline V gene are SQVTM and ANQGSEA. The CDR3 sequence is CSVGGQMYQETQYF. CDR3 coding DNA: TGCAGCGTTGGGGGACAGATGTACCAAGAGACCCAGTACTTC.

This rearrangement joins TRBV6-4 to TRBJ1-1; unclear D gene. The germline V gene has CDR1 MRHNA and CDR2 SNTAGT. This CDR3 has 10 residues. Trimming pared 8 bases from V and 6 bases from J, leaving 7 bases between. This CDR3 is CASSLSEAFF. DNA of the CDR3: TGTGCCAGCTCTCTTTCTGAAGCTTTCTTT.

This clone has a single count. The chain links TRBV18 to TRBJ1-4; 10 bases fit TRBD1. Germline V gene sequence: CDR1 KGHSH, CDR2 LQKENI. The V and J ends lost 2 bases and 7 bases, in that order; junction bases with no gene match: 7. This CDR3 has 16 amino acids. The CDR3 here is CASSPRQGAVSEKLFF. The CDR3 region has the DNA TGTGCCAGCTCACCAAGACAGGGGGCAGTGAGTGAAAAACTGTTTTTT.

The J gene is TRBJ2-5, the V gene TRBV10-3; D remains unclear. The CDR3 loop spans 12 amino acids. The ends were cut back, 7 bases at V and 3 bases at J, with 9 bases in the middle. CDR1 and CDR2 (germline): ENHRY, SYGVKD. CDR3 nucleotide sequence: TGTGCCATCAAAGACACAAAAGAGACCCAGTACTTC. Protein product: CAIKDTKETQYF.

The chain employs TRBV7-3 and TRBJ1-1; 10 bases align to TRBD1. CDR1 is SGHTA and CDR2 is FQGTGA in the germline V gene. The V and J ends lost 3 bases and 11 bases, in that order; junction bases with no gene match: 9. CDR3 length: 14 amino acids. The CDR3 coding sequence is TGTGCCAGCAGCTTTGGTGGACAGGGGGATAGGGCTTTCTTT. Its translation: CASSFGGQGDRAFF. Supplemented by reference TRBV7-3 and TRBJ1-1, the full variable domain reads GAGVSQTPSNKVTEKGKYVELRCDPISGHTALYWYRQSLGQGPEFLIYFQGTGAADDSGLPNDRFFAVRPEGSVSTLKIQRTERGDSAVYLCASSFGGQGDRAFFGQGTRLTVV.

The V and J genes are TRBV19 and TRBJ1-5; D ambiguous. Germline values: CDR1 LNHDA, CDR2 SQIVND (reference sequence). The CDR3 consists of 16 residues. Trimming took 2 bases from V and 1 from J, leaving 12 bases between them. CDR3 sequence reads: CASSILRVRSNQPQHF. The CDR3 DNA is TGTGCCAGTAGTATATTGAGGGTAAGGAGCAATCAGCCCCAGCATTTT.